This T cell receptor (beta chain) comes out of a study of shared clonotypes between healthy human individuals (dated by TCRdb to the early 2020s). About the study as a whole: The cohort comprised a couple of women and a few men aged 18 to 49 years. For each donor, CD4 naive and CD4 memory were each run on three plates, CD8 naive on two plates, and CD8 memory on one plate. To estimate repertoire size and how much clonotypes are shared between individuals, the study performed deep sequencing of blood TCR repertoires from about five healthy adults. To increase sequencing depth and limit assay-specific biases, different laboratories used diverse techniques to prepare libraries and sequence TCR repertoires. Between about 0.9 and 10 billion PBMCs per donor were obtained by leukapheresis.

This clone showed up just once. Its antigen has not been determined. There are no base qualities to consult, and no much larger clone falls within one base. Broad study findings and their caveats: Pairwise subsampling led to the expectation that sequencing depth would affect the degree of clonotype sharing among donors. Because the study included only a small number of donors, the genetic and exposure-history diversity represented was limited. Naive subsets generally had larger estimated clonotype richness than memory subsets. Compared with non-shared clonotypes, clonotypes shared by all four sorted-subset donors had higher generation probabilities. Across a few donors, 4.5% to 6.5% of naive CD4, around 3.3% of naive CD8, under 2.5% of memory CD4, and approximately 0.4% of memory CD8 clonotypes were shared. Only blood was sampled, and tissue TCR repertoires likely differ from those in blood. Rarefaction of sorted-subset datasets indicated incomplete sequencing despite the large sequencing depth.

Healthy HIV-negative adults with no recently reported acute infections or vaccinations were included as donors. Every donor was a Caucasian adult residing in Nashville, Tennessee, USA. Magnetic negative selection was used to enrich CD4+ T cells, after which naive cells were positively selected on CD45RA and the negative fraction became the memory subset. After blood collection by leukapheresis, PBMCs were isolated using Ficoll-Histopaque density gradient centrifugation and then cryopreserved in the vapor phase of liquid nitrogen. Analytical flow cytometry was used to check the purity and quantity of every magnetically sorted T cell population. From each sorted fraction, genomic DNA was isolated and quantified by UV absorbance on a Nanodrop 2000c. Using the deep immunoSEQ assay, multiplex PCR amplified TCR CDR3 regions from genomic DNA. Genomic DNA extracted from each cell subset was distributed evenly over all wells of several immunoSEQ 96-well plates, and each plate served as one replicate. For sorted subsets, around 200 ng genomic DNA, equal to some 28,000 T cell genomes, was loaded into each replicate PCR. Purified libraries were measured with a Qubit 3.0 fluorometer, size-checked on a Bioanalyzer 2100, and measured again with the KAPA Library Quantification kit. Every immunoSEQ 96-well plate was sequenced on a separate single-read 150-cycle Illumina NextSeq 550 flow cell. Per the source publication's procedure: The immunoSEQ output contained only junctional sequences without quality scores, so filtering could not match that applied to full-length reads. To assign V/J genes and CDR3, sequences were annotated using PyIR, a Python wrapper for IgBLAST v1.9, with IMGT germline references. Reads were filtered out if the reads had weak V/J assignments (E-value above 1e-6), no CDR3, stop codons, out-of-frame junctions, or ambiguous translated residues. A V3J clonotype was defined by an identical inferred V gene, J gene, and CDR3 amino acid sequence. Percentage overlap between repertoires was computed as shared unique clonotypes divided by the size of the smaller repertoire. Three approaches were used to assess repertoire richness: RTK rarefaction, the Chao1 estimator, and Recon v2.1 estimates of unobserved clonotypes. Generation probabilities were computed with OLGA for all TCRbeta clonotypes obtained by the gDNA method from several donors. This immuneACCESS table, as held by TCRdb, lists in-frame sequences with V and J called but not all clones. Of the missing ones, under half trace to an unresolved V gene in checked studies; the others have no known cause. V, J and clone size are taken as reported in that table, and D and trimming were inferred from the DNA itself. Within this sample are some 1.4 million clones, with roughly 96% of them counted one time only. The ten largest clones add up to about 1.2% of the sample.

The receptor was isolated from a man aged 25 to 40 in good health. The sequenced sample consisted of naive CD4+ T cells sorted from blood. Sample cell subset or site, as interpreted from the label and publication: CD45RA+ positively selected.

The DNA sequence follows: TGTGCCAGCAGACAGGACTTTGGCTACACCTTC. Its product reads: CASRQDFGYTF. The chain is assembled from TRBV6-6 and TRBJ1-2, and perhaps TRBD1 as D gene, on 5 matching bases. CDR1 and CDR2 were assigned from the germline V gene (reference sequence) as MNHNY and SVGAGI. V and J are truncated by 6 bases and 7 bases respectively, leaving an intervening sequence of 9 bases. The cysteine opens and the phenylalanine closes a CDR3 of 11 amino acids. The sequence is cut down to CDR3 DNA, 33 bases in frame from base 1.